One sample yielded the 14 T cell receptor beta chains listed below, sequenced in a study of blood T cell repertoires in COVID-19. Here immunoSEQ multiplex PCR was the method, and the copy in TCRdb shows in-frame clones only, minus some. The sample contains approximately 90,000 clones, around 72% of which appear only once. Sequencing was done on a sample of peripheral blood. The receptors here all came from a woman of 80 years or more with acute or convalescent COVID-19.

CDR3 residues: CASSFEGGRQPQHF. The CDR3 DNA reads as TGTGCCAGCAGCTTTGAAGGGGGCCGTCAGCCCCAGCATTTT. The rearrangement joins TRBV7-8 to TRBJ1-5; 7 bases are a match to TRBD1. The length of the CDR3 is 14 residues. Germline CDR1 is SGHVS and CDR2 is FQNEAQ. Unmatched junction bases numbered 5, after V lost 3 bases and J lost 6 bases.

In its sample, this clone was seen a few times. The chain carries TRBV19 and TRBJ1-6; possible D gene TRBD1, 5 bases. The germline V and J ends were trimmed by 3 bases and 5 bases, with 11 bases remaining between them. Germline lookup yields CDR1 LNHDA and CDR2 SQIVND (reference sequence). This CDR3 region has 15 residues. CDR3 loop: CASSIGAKDNSPLHF. CDR3 sequence (DNA): TGTGCCAGTAGTATTGGGGCAAAGGATAATTCACCCCTCCACTTT.

CDR3 DNA sequence: TGTGCCATCAGTGAAGGGACAGGGTCCCCGGAAGCTTTCTTT. The encoded protein is CAISEGTGSPEAFF. V gene TRBV10-3 combines with J gene TRBJ1-1; 9 nucleotides align to TRBD1. V gave up 3 bases and J gave up 8 bases; unmatched junction bases: 7. The CDR3 spans 14 residues. Germline V gene lookup returns CDR1 ENHRY and CDR2 SYGVKD.

V is TRBV18 and J is TRBJ2-2, with TRBD1 as a possible D gene (5 bases). CDR3 size: 13 residues. Per germline, CDR1 KGHSH and CDR2 LQKENI. The V and J ends lost 3 bases and 5 bases respectively, with 7 bases between them. Here the CDR3 reads CASSPAGTGELFF. CDR3 coding DNA: TGTGCCAGCTCACCCGCAGGGACCGGGGAGCTGTTTTTT.

Here the CDR3 reads CASSLQGAGVETQYF. The DNA of the CDR3 is TGTGCCAGCAGCTTGCAGGGGGCAGGTGTAGAGACCCAGTACTTC. The chain combines TRBV5-4 with TRBJ2-5; 8 bases are a match to TRBD1. Trimming cost V 1 base and J 4 bases; bases outside gene matches: 6. The germline V gene has CDR1 SGHNT and CDR2 YYREEE (reference sequence). The CDR3 runs 15 residues.

The CDR3 spells CASSFRAGINYGYTF. DNA of the CDR3: TGTGCCAGCAGCTTCAGGGCAGGGATTAACTATGGCTACACCTTC. The chain couples TRBV5-5 to TRBJ1-2; perhaps TRBD1 as D (5 bases). The CDR3 is 15 amino acids. V lost 2 bases to trimming and J lost 1 base, with 12 bases between them. Germline CDR1 SGHKS, CDR2 YYEKEE (reference sequence).

The chain recombines TRBV12-3 or TRBV12-4 with TRBJ2-5; D is unclear. The V end lost 10 bases, the J end lost 0 bases, and 12 bases lay between the germline ends. The CDR3 runs to 13 residues. This chain's CDR3 is CATVRHDQETQYF. The CDR3 DNA reads TGTGCCACCGTCCGACACGACCAAGAGACCCAGTACTTC.

This chain uses TRBV4-2 with TRBJ1-1, with 9 bases fitting TRBD1. The length of the CDR3 is 16 residues. With V trimmed by 3 bases and J by 1 base, 6 bases remained unmatched. The germline V gene has CDR1 LGHNA and CDR2 YNFKEQ. The CDR3 region is CASSQLPGQGNTEAFF. The CDR3 coding sequence is TGTGCCAGCAGCCAGCTCCCGGGACAGGGGAACACTGAAGCTTTCTTT.

This clone was seen a few times. As DNA, the CDR3 is TGCAGTGCTAGTGATGGGCCCCATCAGCCCCAGCATTTT. This translates into CSASDGPHQPQHF. V usage is TRBV20-1 and J usage is TRBJ1-5; no definite D call. Between the trimmed V and J ends, which lost 3 bases and 5 bases, there was a span of 11 bases. Germline V gene data show CDR1 as DFQATT and CDR2 as SNEGSKA (reference sequence). The CDR3 is made up of 13 amino acids.

The chain couples TRBV9 to TRBJ1-2; 9 bases match TRBD1. The CDR3 loop spans 15 amino acids. The V gene end was trimmed by 5 bases and the J gene end by 1 base; junction bases not matched to a gene: 6. Germline V gene data show CDR1 as SGDLS and CDR2 as YYNGEE. In nucleotides, the CDR3 is TGTGCCAGCAGTCGGGGACAGGGATATAACTATGGCTACACCTTC. Its protein product is CASSRGQGYNYGYTF.

The V and J genes are TRBV6-5 and TRBJ2-3; 8 bases match TRBD2. CDR3 length equals 15 residues. Germline V gene lookup returns CDR1 MNHEY and CDR2 SVGAGI. V dropped 4 bases and J dropped 5; count of bases not matched to a gene: 8. CDR3 in amino acids: CASSSAVAGIDTQYF. In DNA form, the CDR3 reads TGTGCCAGCAGTTCCGCGGTAGCGGGGATAGATACGCAGTATTTT.

The V gene is TRBV15, the J gene TRBJ1-2; D not certain. The germline gives CDR1 LNHNV, CDR2 YYDKDF (reference sequence). The V end was cut by 0 bases, the J end by 9 bases, with 8 bases between. This CDR3 spans 12 amino acids. The CDR3 is CATSRDSSRYTF. In nucleotides, the CDR3 is TGTGCCACCAGCAGAGATAGCAGCCGCTACACCTTC.

V gene TRBV5-1 combines with J gene TRBJ2-1; no definite D call. The CDR3 consists of 13 residues. CDR1 is SGHRS, CDR2 YFSETQ, per germline. V was pared by 4 bases and J by 9 bases, with 14 bases between. CDR3: CASSLDPNSEQFF. CDR3 coding DNA: TGCGCCAGCAGCCTAGACCCTAATAGTGAGCAGTTCTTC.

This chain joins TRBV30 and TRBJ2-7; 7 nucleotides agree with TRBD2. Looked up from germline, CDR1 is GTSNPN and CDR2 is SVGIG (reference sequence). This CDR3 has 14 amino acids. Trimming cost V 3 bases and J 3 bases; bases outside gene matches: 8. CDR3 residues: CAWRAGRSNYEQYF. The CDR3 bases are TGTGCCTGGAGAGCGGGAAGGTCTAACTACGAGCAGTACTTC.